These 17 T cell receptor beta chains share one sample of origin, sequenced in a study of CD8 T cells in Susac syndrome. It was with random hexamers that roughly 0.5 to 1 ug RNA was reverse transcribed. TCRdb re-called the immunoSEQ multiplex PCR reads with MiXCR, one entry per CDR3 protein. This table holds 200,000 to 250,000 distinct CDR3 sequences, over 90% found once. Sequenced: CD4+ T cells from PBMCs. The origin of the receptors is a human donor with Susac syndrome.

The genes are TRBV20-1 and TRBJ2-5; weak D call: TRBD1 (8 bases). The CDR3 spans 15 residues. V lost 6 bases and J 2 bases, leaving 19 bases between the germline ends. The V gene's germline CDR1 is DFQATT and CDR2 SNEGSKA (reference sequence). CDR3 amino acids: CSAAINRGGQETQYF. The CDR3 region has the DNA TGCAGTGCCGCAATCAACAGGGGGGGACAAGAGACCCAGTACTTC.

The genes are TRBV7-2 and TRBJ1-2; D ambiguous. The CDR3 is made up of 13 amino acids. Germline V gives CDR1 SGHTA, CDR2 FQGNSA. V was pared by 5 bases and J by 3 bases, with 10 bases between. In nucleotides, the CDR3 is TGTGCCAGCAGCCGACCAGTCGACTATGGCTACACCTTC. Its protein is CASSRPVDYGYTF.

The chain carries TRBV7-2 and TRBJ2-2; tentatively, D is TRBD1 (6 bases). CDR3 length: 15 amino acids. Germline CDR1 SGHTA, CDR2 FQGNSA. With 5 bases removed from V and 7 bases from J, the gap between germline ends came to 17 bases. For the CDR3, the DNA is TGTGCCAGCAGCCCCCGACAGGAAAGAATCGGGGAGCTGTTTTTT. It specifies CASSPRQERIGELFF.

The chain is built from TRBV30 and TRBJ1-3; weak D call: TRBD1 (6 bases). Germline CDR1 GTSNPN, CDR2 SVGIG (reference sequence). This CDR3 region has 17 residues. Trimming left V 1 base short and J 0 bases short, with 16 bases between. The CDR3 nucleotides read TGTGCCTGGAGTGGGGGTCCACAGGGAGGCTCTGGAAACACCATATATTTT. Encoded protein: CAWSGGPQGGSGNTIYF.

In regard to this clonotype: Germline is not matched at one junction end, which may reflect a read error. The chain's CDR3 is CASSLALVGQPQLF. Written as DNA, the CDR3 is TGTGCCAGCAGTTTAGCGCTGGTCGGACAGCCCCAGCTTTTT. This chain joins TRBV12-3 or TRBV12-4 and TRBJ1-5, with a weak D call TRBD1 (6 bases). The length of the CDR3 is 14 residues.

This chain uses TRBV20-1 with TRBJ2-7; tentatively, D is TRBD2 (6 bases). Germline V gives CDR1 DFQATT, CDR2 SNEGSKA (reference sequence). The CDR3 is made up of 14 amino acids. V lost 5 bases and J 2 bases, leaving 16 bases between the germline ends. DNA of the CDR3: TGCAGTGCTGTCCGGGACTCAGAAGCCTACGAGCAGTACTTC. Translated, it gives CSAVRDSEAYEQYF.

This clonotype was recorded once. The gene calls are TRBV27 and TRBJ2-6; 10 bases match TRBD1. The germline CDR1 and CDR2 sequences are MNHEY and SMNVEV (reference sequence). Trimming cost V 6 bases and J 0 bases; bases outside gene matches: 5. The CDR3 spans 17 residues. DNA for the CDR3: TGTGCCAGCAGCGGGGACAGGGGCACCTCTGGGGCCAACGTCCTGACTTTC. This codes for CASSGDRGTSGANVLTF.

The V gene is TRBV29-1, the J gene TRBJ1-3; 7 bases align to TRBD1. Germline CDR1 SQVTM, CDR2 ANQGSEA. The CDR3 is made up of 13 amino acids. V lost 7 bases to trimming and J lost 5 bases; unmatched junction nucleotides: 8. Here the CDR3 DNA reads TGCAGCGCCGAGACAGGGAGTAGAAACACCATATATTTT. Residues: CSAETGSRNTIYF. Full variable domain (remainder filled in from reference TRBV29-1 and TRBJ1-3): SAVISQKPSRDICQRGTSLTIQCQVDSQVTMMFWYRQQPGQSLTLIATANQGSEATYESGFVIDKFPISRPNLTFSTLTVSNMSPEDSSIYLCSAETGSRNTIYFGEGSWLTVV.

The chain carries TRBV28 and TRBJ1-1; D gene ambiguous. CDR3 length: 13 amino acids. Trimming took 6 bases from V and 1 from J, leaving 9 bases between them. Germline V CDR1 and CDR2: MDHEN, SYDVKM. CDR3 residues: CASSYPRNTEAFF. The CDR3 region has the DNA TGTGCCAGCAGCTATCCCCGGAACACTGAAGCTTTCTTT. Looking up the rest from reference TRBV28 and TRBJ1-1 gives the full variable domain: DVKVTQSSRYLVKRTGEKVFLECVQDMDHENMFWYRQDPGLGLRLIYFSYDVKMKEKGDIPEGYSVSREKKERFSLILESASTNQTSMYLCASSYPRNTEAFFGQGTRLTVV.

The chain uses TRBV9 and TRBJ2-5; D is unresolved. V dropped 1 base and J dropped 4 bases, with 8 bases sitting between them. CDR3 length: 13 residues. Looked up from germline, CDR1 is SGDLS and CDR2 is YYNGEE. The CDR3 sequence: CASSVRPLETQYF. CDR3 nucleotides: TGTGCCAGCAGCGTAAGACCCTTAGAGACCCAGTACTTC.

V usage is TRBV2 and J usage is TRBJ2-7; 7 nucleotides agree with TRBD1. The junction had 4 bases not matched to a gene; V was cut back by 8 bases and J by 3 bases. Germline CDR1 SNHLY, CDR2 FYNNEI. The CDR3 has 12 amino acids. The DNA of the CDR3 is TGTGCCAGCGGCAGGGGGATCTACGAGCAGTACTTC. It encodes CASGRGIYEQYF. The complete variable domain, with remaining parts taken from reference TRBV2 and TRBJ2-7, reads EPEVTQTPSHQVTQMGQEVILRCVPISNHLYFYWYRQILGQKVEFLVSFYNNEISEKSEIFDDQFSVERPDGSNFTLKIRSTKLEDSAMYFCASGRGIYEQYFGPGTRLTVT.

The chain employs TRBV29-1 and TRBJ1-4; D unresolved. V gave up 3 bases and J gave up 0 bases, with 8 bases separating them. CDR3 length: 14 amino acids. CDR1 SQVTM and CDR2 ANQGSEA come from the germline V gene. CDR3 nucleotides: TGCAGCGTTGATGGTGGAGCAACTAATGAAAAACTGTTTTTT. Its protein is CSVDGGATNEKLFF.

The V gene is TRBV6-5, the J gene TRBJ2-3; 9 nucleotides match TRBD2. CDR3 size: 15 residues. With 5 bases clipped from V and 3 bases from J, the junction kept 6 bases outside the gene matches. Per germline, CDR1 MNHEY and CDR2 SVGAGI. CDR3 DNA sequence: TGTGCCAGCAGTCCTCCGGGACTAGCTACAGATACGCAGTATTTT. This codes for CASSPPGLATDTQYF.

The chain couples TRBV13 to TRBJ1-1; 7 nucleotides agree with TRBD1. The CDR3 spans 15 residues. Germline values: CDR1 PRHDT, CDR2 FYEKMQ (reference sequence). The junction had 8 bases not matched to a gene; V was cut back by 3 bases and J by 4 bases. CDR3 loop: CASSFRTGGSTEAFF. In DNA form, the CDR3 reads TGTGCCAGCAGCTTCAGGACAGGAGGGAGCACTGAAGCTTTCTTT.

V and J are TRBV7-2 and TRBJ2-7; TRBD2 agrees at 8 bases. Germline V gives CDR1 SGHTA, CDR2 FQGNSA. Trimming took 1 base from V and 6 from J; bases not matched to a gene: 8. The CDR3 has 15 residues. CDR3 region: CASSLVGSGAAEQYF. The CDR3 nucleotides read TGTGCCAGCAGCTTAGTCGGTAGCGGGGCAGCCGAGCAGTACTTC.

V and J are TRBV5-1 and TRBJ1-5; 10 bases line up with TRBD1. The CDR3 loop spans 15 amino acids. CDR1 and CDR2 from the germline V gene are SGHRS and YFSETQ. The J segment lost 3 bases and the V segment lost 4 bases, leaving 4 bases of the junction unmatched. CDR3 in amino acids: CASSVTGGVNQPQHF. The CDR3 region has the DNA TGCGCCAGCAGCGTGACAGGGGGCGTCAATCAGCCCCAGCATTTT.

This chain links TRBV7-2 with TRBJ2-3; the match to TRBD1 covers 9 bases. The V segment lost 1 base and the J segment 3 bases; nucleotides outside the gene matches: 5. This CDR3 spans 16 amino acids. The V gene's germline CDR1 is SGHTA and CDR2 FQGNSA. DNA for the CDR3: TGTGCCAGCAGCTTAGAGGGACAGGGAAGAACAGATACGCAGTATTTT. Translating it yields CASSLEGQGRTDTQYF. Variable domain in full (rest from reference TRBV7-2 and TRBJ2-3): GAGVSQSPSNKVTEKGKDVELRCDPISGHTALYWYRQSLGQGLEFLIYFQGNSAPDKSGLPSDRFSAERTGGSVSTLTIQRTQQEDSAVYLCASSLEGQGRTDTQYFGPGTRLTVL.